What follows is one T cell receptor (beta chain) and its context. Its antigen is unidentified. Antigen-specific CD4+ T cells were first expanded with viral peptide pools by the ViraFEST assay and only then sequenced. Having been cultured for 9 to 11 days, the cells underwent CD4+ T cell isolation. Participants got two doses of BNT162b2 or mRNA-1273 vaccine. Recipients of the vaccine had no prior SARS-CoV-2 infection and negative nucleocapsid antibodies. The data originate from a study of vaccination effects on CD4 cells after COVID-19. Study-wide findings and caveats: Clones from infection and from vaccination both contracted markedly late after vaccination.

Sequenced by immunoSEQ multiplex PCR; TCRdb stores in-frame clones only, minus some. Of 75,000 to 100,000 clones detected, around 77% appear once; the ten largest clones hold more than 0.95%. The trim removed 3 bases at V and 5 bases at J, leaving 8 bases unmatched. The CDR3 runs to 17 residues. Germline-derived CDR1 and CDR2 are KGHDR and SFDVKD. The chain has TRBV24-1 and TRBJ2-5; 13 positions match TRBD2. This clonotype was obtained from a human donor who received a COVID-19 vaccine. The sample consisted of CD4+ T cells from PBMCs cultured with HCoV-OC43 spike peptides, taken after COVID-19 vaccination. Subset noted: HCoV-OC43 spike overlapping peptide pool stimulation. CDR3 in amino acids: CATSDLTSGGPGETQYF. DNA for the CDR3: TGTGCCACCAGTGATCTGACTAGCGGGGGGCCAGGGGAGACCCAGTACTTC.